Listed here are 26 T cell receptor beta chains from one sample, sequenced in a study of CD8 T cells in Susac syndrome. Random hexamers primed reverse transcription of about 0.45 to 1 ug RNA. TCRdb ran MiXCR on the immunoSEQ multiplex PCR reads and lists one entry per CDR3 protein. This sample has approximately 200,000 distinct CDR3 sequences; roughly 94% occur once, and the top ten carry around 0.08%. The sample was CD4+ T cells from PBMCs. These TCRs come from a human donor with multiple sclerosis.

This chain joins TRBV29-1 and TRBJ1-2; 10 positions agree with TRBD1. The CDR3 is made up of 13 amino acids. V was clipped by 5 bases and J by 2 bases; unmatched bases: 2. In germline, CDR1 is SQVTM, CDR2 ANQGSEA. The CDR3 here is CSVRTGGNYGYTF. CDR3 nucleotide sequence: TGCAGCGTTAGGACAGGGGGGAACTATGGCTACACCTTC.

The DNA for the CDR3 is TGTGCCAGCAGCGGGGACAGGCAGTTCTACGAGCAGTACTTC. Translating gives CASSGDRQFYEQYF. V is TRBV7-2 and J is TRBJ2-7; 8 nucleotides match TRBD1. V dropped 5 bases and J dropped 3; count of bases not matched to a gene: 6. The germline gives CDR1 SGHTA, CDR2 FQGNSA. The CDR3 sequence is 14 residues long.

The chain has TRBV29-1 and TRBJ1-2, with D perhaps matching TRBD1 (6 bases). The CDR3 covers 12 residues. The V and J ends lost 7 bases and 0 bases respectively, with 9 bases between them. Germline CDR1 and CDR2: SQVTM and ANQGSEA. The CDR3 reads CSAYRANYGYTF. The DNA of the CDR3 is TGCAGCGCTTACAGGGCTAACTATGGCTACACCTTC.

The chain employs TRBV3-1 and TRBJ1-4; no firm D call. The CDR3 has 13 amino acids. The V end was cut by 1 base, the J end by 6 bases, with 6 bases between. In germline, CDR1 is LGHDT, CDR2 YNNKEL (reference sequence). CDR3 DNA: TGTGCCAGCAGCCAAGGGGCGGATGAAAAACTGTTTTTT. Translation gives CASSQGADEKLFF. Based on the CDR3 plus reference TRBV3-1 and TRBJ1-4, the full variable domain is DTAVSQTPKYLVTQMGNDKSIKCEQNLGHDTMYWYKQDSKKFLKIMFSYNNKELIINETVPNRFSPKSPDKAHLNLHINSLELGDSAVYFCASSQGADEKLFFGSGTQLSVL.

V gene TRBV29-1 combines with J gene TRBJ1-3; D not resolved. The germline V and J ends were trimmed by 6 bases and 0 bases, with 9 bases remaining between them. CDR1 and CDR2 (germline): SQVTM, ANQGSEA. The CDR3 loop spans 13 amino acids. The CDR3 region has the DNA TGCAGCGTGCGGACCAGCTCTGGAAACACCATATATTTT. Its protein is CSVRTSSGNTIYF.

CDR3 loop: CASSQESRLSNQPQHF. DNA of the CDR3: TGTGCCAGCAGTCAAGAGAGTAGGCTCAGCAATCAGCCCCAGCATTTT. The genes are TRBV2 and TRBJ1-5, with D hard to call. CDR1 and CDR2 (germline): SNHLY, FYNNEI. The length of the CDR3 is 16 residues. Trimming removed 5 bases at V and 1 base at J, with 15 bases between.

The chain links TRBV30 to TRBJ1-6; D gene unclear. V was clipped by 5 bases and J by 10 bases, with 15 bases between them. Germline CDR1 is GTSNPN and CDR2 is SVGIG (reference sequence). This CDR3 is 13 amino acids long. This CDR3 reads CAWAPTLNSPLHF. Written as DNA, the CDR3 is TGTGCCTGGGCTCCGACACTTAACTCACCCCTCCACTTT.

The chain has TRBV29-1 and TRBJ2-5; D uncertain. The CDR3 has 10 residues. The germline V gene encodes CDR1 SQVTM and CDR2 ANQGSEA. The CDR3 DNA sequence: TGCAGTACATTGGCCGAGACCCAGTACTTC. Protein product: CSTLAETQYF.

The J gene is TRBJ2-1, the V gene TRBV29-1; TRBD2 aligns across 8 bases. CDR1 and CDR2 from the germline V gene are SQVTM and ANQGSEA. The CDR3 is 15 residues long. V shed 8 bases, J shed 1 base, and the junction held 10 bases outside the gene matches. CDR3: CSTRRGASSYNEQFF. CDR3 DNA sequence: TGCAGCACAAGGCGGGGGGCCTCGTCCTACAATGAGCAGTTCTTC.

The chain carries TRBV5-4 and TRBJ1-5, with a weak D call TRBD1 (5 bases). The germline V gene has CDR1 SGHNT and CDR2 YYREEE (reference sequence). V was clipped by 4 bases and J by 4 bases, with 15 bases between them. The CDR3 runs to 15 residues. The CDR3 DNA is TGTGCCAGCAGCACCGGGGGGGGGAGGAATCAGCCCCAGCATTTT. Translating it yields CASSTGGGRNQPQHF.

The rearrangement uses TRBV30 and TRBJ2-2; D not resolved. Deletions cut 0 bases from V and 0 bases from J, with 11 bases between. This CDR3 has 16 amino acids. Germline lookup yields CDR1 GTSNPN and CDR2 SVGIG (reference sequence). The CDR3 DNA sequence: TGTGCCTGGAGTGTATCTTTGACGGCGAACACCGGGGAGCTGTTTTTT. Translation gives CAWSVSLTANTGELFF. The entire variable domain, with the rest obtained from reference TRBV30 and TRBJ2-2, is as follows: SQTIHQWPATLVQPVGSPLSLECTVEGTSNPNLYWYRQAAGRGLQLLFYSVGIGQISSEVPQNLSASRPQDRQFILSSKKLLLSDSGFYLCAWSVSLTANTGELFFGEGSRLTVL.

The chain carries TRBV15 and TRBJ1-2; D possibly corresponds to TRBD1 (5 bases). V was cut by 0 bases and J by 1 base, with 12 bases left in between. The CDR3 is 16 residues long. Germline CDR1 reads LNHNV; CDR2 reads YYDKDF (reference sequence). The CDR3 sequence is CATSRDWGRGNYGYTF. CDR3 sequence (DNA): TGTGCCACCAGCAGAGACTGGGGAAGGGGTAACTATGGCTACACCTTC. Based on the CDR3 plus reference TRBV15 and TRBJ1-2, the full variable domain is DAMVIQNPRYQVTQFGKPVTLSCSQTLNHNVMYWYQQKSSQAPKLLFHYYDKDFNNEADTPDNFQSRRPNTSFCFLDIRSPGLGDTAMYLCATSRDWGRGNYGYTFGSGTRLTVV.

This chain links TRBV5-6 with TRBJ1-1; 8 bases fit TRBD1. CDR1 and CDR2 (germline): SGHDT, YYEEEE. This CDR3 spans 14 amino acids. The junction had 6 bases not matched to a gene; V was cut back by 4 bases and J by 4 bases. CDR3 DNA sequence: TGTGCCAGCAGCCTACGGGACAGGCTCACTGAAGCTTTCTTT. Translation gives CASSLRDRLTEAFF.

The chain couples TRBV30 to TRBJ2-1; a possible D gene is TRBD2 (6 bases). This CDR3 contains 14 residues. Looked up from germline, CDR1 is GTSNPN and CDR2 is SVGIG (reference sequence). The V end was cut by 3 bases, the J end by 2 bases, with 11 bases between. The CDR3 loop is CAWSVGLAYNEQFF. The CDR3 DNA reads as TGTGCCTGGAGCGTGGGACTTGCCTACAATGAGCAGTTCTTC. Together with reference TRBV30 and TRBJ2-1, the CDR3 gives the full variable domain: SQTIHQWPATLVQPVGSPLSLECTVEGTSNPNLYWYRQAAGRGLQLLFYSVGIGQISSEVPQNLSASRPQDRQFILSSKKLLLSDSGFYLCAWSVGLAYNEQFFGPGTRLTVL.

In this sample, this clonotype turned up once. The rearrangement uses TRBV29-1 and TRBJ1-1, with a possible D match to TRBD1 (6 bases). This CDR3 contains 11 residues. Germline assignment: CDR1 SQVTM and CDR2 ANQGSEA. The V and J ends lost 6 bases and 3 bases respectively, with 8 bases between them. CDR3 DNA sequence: TGCAGCGTAGGGGGGGACACTGAAGCTTTCTTT. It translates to CSVGGDTEAFF.

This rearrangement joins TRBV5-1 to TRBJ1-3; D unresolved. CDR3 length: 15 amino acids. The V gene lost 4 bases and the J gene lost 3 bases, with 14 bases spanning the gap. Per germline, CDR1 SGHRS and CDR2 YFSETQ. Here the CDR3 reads CASSPSSVVGNTIYF. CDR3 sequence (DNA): TGCGCCAGCAGCCCATCGTCGGTGGTTGGAAACACCATATATTTT.

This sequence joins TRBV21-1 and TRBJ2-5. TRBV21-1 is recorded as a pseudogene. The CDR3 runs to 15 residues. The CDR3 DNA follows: TGTGCCAGCAGATCTAGGTCGGCGGCACAAGAGACCCAGTACTTC. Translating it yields CASRSRSAAQETQYF.

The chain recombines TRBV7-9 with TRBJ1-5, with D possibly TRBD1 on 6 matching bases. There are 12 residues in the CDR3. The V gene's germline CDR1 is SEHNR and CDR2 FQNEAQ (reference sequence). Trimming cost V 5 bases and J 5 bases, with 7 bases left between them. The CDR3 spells CASSRTDQPQHF. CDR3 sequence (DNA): TGTGCCAGCAGCCGGACAGATCAGCCCCAGCATTTT.

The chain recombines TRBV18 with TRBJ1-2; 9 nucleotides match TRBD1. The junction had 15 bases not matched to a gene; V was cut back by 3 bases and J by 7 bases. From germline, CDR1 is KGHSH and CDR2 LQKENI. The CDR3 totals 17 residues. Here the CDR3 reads CASSPNSPSGTGFGYTF. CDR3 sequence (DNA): TGTGCCAGCTCACCTAACAGCCCGTCCGGGACAGGGTTTGGCTACACCTTC.

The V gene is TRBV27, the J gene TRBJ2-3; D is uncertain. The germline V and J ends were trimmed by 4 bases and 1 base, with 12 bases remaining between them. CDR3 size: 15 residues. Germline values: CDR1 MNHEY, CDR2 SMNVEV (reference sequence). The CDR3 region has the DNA TGTGCCAGCAGTTCCTCGGTTTCGGGCACAGATACGCAGTATTTT. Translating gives CASSSSVSGTDTQYF.

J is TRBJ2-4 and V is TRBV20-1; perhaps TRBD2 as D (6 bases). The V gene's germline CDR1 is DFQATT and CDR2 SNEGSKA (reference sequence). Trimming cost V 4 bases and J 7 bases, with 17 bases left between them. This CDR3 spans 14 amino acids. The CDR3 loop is CSAIGGARGNIQYF. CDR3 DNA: TGCAGTGCTATCGGAGGGGCGCGGGGTAACATTCAGTACTTC.

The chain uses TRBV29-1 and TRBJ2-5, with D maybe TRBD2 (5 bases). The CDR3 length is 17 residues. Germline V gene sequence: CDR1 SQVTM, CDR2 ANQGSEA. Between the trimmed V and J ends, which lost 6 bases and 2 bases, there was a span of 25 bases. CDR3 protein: CSVAPLGRSGKQETQYF. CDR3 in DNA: TGCAGCGTCGCCCCCTTGGGAAGGAGCGGCAAACAAGAGACCCAGTACTTC.

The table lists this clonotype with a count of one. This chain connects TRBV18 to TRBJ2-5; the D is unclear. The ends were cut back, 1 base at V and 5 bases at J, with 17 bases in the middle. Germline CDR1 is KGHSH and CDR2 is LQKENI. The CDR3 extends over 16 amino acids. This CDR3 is CASSPLSSVVGETQYF. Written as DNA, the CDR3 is TGTGCCAGCTCACCACTTTCTTCAGTTGTCGGGGAGACCCAGTACTTC.

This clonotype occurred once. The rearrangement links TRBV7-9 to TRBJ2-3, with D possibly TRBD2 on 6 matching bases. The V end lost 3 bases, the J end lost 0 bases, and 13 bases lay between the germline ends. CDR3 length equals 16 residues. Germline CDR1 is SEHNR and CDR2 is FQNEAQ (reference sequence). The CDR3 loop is CASSLERALSTDTQYF. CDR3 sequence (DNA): TGTGCCAGCAGCTTGGAGCGGGCCCTAAGCACAGATACGCAGTATTTT. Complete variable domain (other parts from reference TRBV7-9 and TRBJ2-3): DTGVSQNPRHKITKRGQNVTFRCDPISEHNRLYWYRQTLGQGPEFLTYFQNEAQLEKSRLLSDRFSAERPKGSFSTLEIQRTEQGDSAMYLCASSLERALSTDTQYFGPGTRLTVL.

In nucleotides, the CDR3 is TGCAGCGTTGAGAGGGGGGCGGTACAAGAGACCCAGTACTTC. It translates to CSVERGAVQETQYF. The genes are TRBV29-1 and TRBJ2-5, with D perhaps TRBD1 or TRBD2 (6 bases each). CDR1 SQVTM and CDR2 ANQGSEA come from the germline V gene. V dropped 3 bases and J dropped 2 bases, with 13 bases sitting between them. CDR3 size: 14 residues.

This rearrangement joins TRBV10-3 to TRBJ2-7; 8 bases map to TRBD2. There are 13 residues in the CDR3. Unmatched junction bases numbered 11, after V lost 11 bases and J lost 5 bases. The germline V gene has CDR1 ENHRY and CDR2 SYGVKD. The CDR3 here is CASQEGAGDEQYF. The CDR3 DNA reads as TGTGCCTCTCAGGAGGGAGCGGGGGACGAGCAGTACTTC.